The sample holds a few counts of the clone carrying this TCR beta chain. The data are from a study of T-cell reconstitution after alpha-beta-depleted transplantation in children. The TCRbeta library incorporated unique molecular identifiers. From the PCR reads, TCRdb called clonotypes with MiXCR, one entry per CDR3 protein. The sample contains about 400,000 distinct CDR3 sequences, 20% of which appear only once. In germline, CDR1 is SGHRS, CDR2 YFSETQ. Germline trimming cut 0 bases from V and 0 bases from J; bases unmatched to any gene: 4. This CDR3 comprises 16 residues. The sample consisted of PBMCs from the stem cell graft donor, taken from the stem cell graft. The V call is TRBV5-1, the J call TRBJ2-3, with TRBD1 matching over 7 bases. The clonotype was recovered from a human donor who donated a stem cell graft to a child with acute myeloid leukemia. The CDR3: CASSLEGGLSTDTQYF. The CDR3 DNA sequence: TGCGCCAGCAGCTTGGAAGGGGGCCTTAGCACAGATACGCAGTATTTT.